This TCR beta chain was sequenced during a study of shared clonotypes between healthy human individuals. Study conclusions and caveats: Unshared clonotypes carried lower generation probabilities than those common to all four donors.

In the case of this clone: Its antigen is currently unknown.

An even split of each subset's genomic DNA across several immunoSEQ plates was performed. The method was immunoSEQ multiplex PCR; TCRdb's version includes in-frame clones alone and lacks a portion of them. The repertoire holds about 1.4 million clones, with 95% to 97% as singletons. Per germline, CDR1 SGHDT and CDR2 YYEEEE. V lost 4 bases to trimming and J lost 5 bases; unmatched junction nucleotides: 3. The CDR3 length is 15 residues. This rearrangement joins TRBV5-6 to TRBJ2-1; 13 nucleotides agree with TRBD2. The TCR originated in a man aged 25-40 years in good health. Sequenced sample: naive CD4+ T cells sorted from blood. Subset denoted: CD45RA+ positively selected. CDR3 sequence reads: CASSVGLAGDNEQFF. Here the CDR3 DNA reads TGTGCCAGCAGCGTCGGACTAGCGGGAGACAATGAGCAGTTCTTC.